The 4 T cell receptor beta chains listed next were all sequenced from one sample in a study of T cell changes during pregnancy in multiple sclerosis. The table came from immunoSEQ multiplex PCR; TCRdb's copy has only in-frame clones and leaves some out. The table shows 40,000 to 55,000 clones, with approximately 90% occurring only once. The source was CD4+ T cells from peripheral blood mononuclear cells, collected after pregnancy. The receptors shown here come from a female donor with multiple sclerosis, enrolled in a pregnancy study.

The table lists this clone with a few counts. The gene calls are TRBV29-1 and TRBJ1-1; a weak D match, TRBD1 (5 bases). Germline lookup yields CDR1 SQVTM and CDR2 ANQGSEA. Trimming took 5 bases from V and 6 from J, leaving 13 bases between them. The CDR3 runs 12 residues. The CDR3 DNA reads TGCAGCGTTCCAGGGCCGGTCGCTGAAGCTTTCTTT. Its translation: CSVPGPVAEAFF.

The chain is built from TRBV4-3 and TRBJ2-2; D unresolved. Germline V lookup: CDR1 LGHNA, CDR2 YSLEER. The length of the CDR3 is 15 residues. V dropped 1 base and J dropped 1 base, with 7 bases sitting between them. CDR3 sequence (DNA): TGCGCCAGCAGCCAAGCGGCAGGGAACACCGGGGAGCTGTTTTTT. Amino acid sequence: CASSQAAGNTGELFF.

The chain uses TRBV10-3 and TRBJ1-1, with 8 bases fitting TRBD1. V shed 6 bases and J 5 bases; nucleotides not matched to a gene: 11. From germline, CDR1 is ENHRY and CDR2 SYGVKD. The CDR3 extends over 15 amino acids. The CDR3 sequence: CAIRRLQGEGTEAFF. CDR3 DNA sequence: TGTGCCATCAGGAGACTACAGGGGGAGGGTACTGAAGCTTTCTTT.

The V call is TRBV5-1, the J call TRBJ2-1; 11 nucleotides line up with TRBD2. The length of the CDR3 is 17 residues. The V gene end was trimmed by 2 bases and the J gene end by 8 bases; junction bases not matched to a gene: 12. Germline CDR1 is SGHRS and CDR2 is YFSETQ. DNA for the CDR3: TGCGCCAGCAGCTTAATAGCGGGAGGGCCAGGGGTCGATGAGCAGTTCTTC. Its translation: CASSLIAGGPGVDEQFF.